Described below is a single T cell receptor beta chain sequence and its context. Its antigen is still unknown. These data are taken from a study of cytomegalovirus exposure and HLA in healthy donors. Study-wide background: Clustering assigned 70% to 90% of the roughly 420 genotyped donors to the Caucasian-associated ancestry cluster.

PCR was performed using 60 Vbeta and 13 Jbeta primers. Using immunoSEQ multiplex PCR, the repertoire was profiled, and TCRdb retains in-frame clones only, with some absent. Of roughly 200,000 clones in the sample, approximately 90% are singletons; the top ten hold around 0.98%. Findings and limits, study-wide: According to a later analysis, donors in an Asian-associated ancestry cluster reportedly had fewer N-insertions than the roughly 660-donor mean. Donor immune exposure was known only as CMV serostatus.

The CDR3 is made up of 15 amino acids. The material sequenced was PBMCs. This TCR was sampled from a boy between 2 and 15 years old in good health and CMV-seronegative. The chain is built from TRBV21-1 and TRBJ2-7; no check of the table's D call, TRBD2, against the DNA was made. TRBV21-1 is deemed a pseudogene. CDR3 sequence reads: CASSNGSRPAYEQYF. CDR3 DNA: TGTGCCAGCAGCAACGGCTCGAGGCCGGCCTACGAGCAGTACTTC.